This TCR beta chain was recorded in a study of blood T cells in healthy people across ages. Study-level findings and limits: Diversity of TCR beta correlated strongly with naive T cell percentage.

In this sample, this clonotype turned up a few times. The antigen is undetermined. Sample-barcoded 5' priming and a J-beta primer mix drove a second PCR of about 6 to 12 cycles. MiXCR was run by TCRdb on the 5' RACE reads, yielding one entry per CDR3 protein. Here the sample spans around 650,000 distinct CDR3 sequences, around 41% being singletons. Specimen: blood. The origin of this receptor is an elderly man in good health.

The CDR3 DNA reads TGTGCCAGCAGCGTCAAGGTCTACAATGAGCAGTTCTTC. This translates into CASSVKVYNEQFF. The chain is built from TRBV5-6 and TRBJ2-1; D gene ambiguous. The CDR3 totals 13 residues. V gave up 4 bases and J gave up 3 bases, with 8 bases separating them. Germline loops: CDR1 SGHDT, CDR2 YYEEEE.